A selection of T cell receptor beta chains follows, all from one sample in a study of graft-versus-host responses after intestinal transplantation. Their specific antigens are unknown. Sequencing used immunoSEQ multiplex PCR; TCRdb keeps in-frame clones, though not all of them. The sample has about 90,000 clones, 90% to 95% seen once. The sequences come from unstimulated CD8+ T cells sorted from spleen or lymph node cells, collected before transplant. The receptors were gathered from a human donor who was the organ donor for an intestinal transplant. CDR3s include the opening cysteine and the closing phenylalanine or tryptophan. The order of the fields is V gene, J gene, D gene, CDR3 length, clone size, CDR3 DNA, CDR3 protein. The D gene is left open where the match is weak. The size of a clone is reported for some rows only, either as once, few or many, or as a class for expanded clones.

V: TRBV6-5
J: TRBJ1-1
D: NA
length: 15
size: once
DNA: TGTGCCAGCAGTTACTCACATTTTCTGAACACTGAAGCTTTCTTT
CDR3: CASSYSHFLNTEAFF

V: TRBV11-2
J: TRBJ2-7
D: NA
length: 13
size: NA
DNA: TGTGCCAGCAGCTTAGACAGGGAGGACGAGCAGTACTTC
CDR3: CASSLDREDEQYF

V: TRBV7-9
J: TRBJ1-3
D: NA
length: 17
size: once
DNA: TGTGCCAGCAGCCGGGGACGGGCCGGGGGATCTGGAAACACCATATATTTT
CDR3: CASSRGRAGGSGNTIYF

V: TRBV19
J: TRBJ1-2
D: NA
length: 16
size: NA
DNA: TGTGCCAGTAGTCCCCGGGAGGGAGTTGTTAACTATGGCTACACCTTC
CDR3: CASSPREGVVNYGYTF

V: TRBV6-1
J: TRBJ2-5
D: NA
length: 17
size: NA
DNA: TGTGCCAGCAGTGGTCCCCGGTTGTCTCTAGGAACGGAGACCCAGTACTTC
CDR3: CASSGPRLSLGTETQYF

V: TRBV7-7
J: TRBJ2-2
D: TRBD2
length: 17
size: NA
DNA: TGTGCTAGCAGCTTTCTTGAGGCGGGAGGGCTCACCGGGGAGCTGTTTTTT
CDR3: CASSFLEAGGLTGELFF

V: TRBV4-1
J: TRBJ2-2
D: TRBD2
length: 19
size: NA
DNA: TGCGCCAGCAGCCAAGACATTATCCCTAGCGGCGCGAACACCGGGGAGCTGTTTTTT
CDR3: CASSQDIIPSGANTGELFF

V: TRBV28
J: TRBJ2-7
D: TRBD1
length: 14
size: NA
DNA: TGTGCCAGCAGTTGGGACAGTAGCGCCTACGAGCAGTACTTC
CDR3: CASSWDSSAYEQYF

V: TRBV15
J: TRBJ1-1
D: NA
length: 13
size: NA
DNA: TGTGCCACCAGCTTCCGCGGGTACACTGAAGCTTTCTTT
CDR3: CATSFRGYTEAFF

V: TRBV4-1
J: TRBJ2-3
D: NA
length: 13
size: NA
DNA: TGCGCCAGCTCGTCCTTCTTTTCAGATACGCAGTATTTT
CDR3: CASSSFFSDTQYF

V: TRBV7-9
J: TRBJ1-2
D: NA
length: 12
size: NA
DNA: TGTGCCAGCGCCGAAGGGGGAGATGGCTACACCTTC
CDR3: CASAEGGDGYTF

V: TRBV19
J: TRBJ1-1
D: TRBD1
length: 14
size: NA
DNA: TGTGCCAGTAGTATAGATCCGGGACAGGGTGAAGCTTTCTTT
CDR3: CASSIDPGQGEAFF

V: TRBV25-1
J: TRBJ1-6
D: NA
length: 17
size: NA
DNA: TGTGCCAGCAGTCCCCTCGCGGCGAGCTCCTATAATTCACCCCTCCACTTT
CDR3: CASSPLAASSYNSPLHF

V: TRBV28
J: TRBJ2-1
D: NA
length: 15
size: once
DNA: TGTGCCAGCACGAGAGTTTCGTATTCCAACAATGAGCAGTTCTTC
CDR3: CASTRVSYSNNEQFF

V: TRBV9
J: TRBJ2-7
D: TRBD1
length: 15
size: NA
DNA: TGTGCCAGCAGCGATGGGAGGGACAGGGGTTACGAGCAGTACTTC
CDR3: CASSDGRDRGYEQYF

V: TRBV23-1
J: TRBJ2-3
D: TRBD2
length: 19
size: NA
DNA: TGCGCCAGCAGTCAATCGGGGGGGAGGCAGGGCGAAAGCACAGATACGCAGTATTTT
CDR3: CASSQSGGRQGESTDTQYF

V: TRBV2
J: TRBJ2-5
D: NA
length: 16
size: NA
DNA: TGTGCCAGCAGTGAATGGGTCGGAGGGAAGGGGGAGACCCAGTACTTC
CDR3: CASSEWVGGKGETQYF

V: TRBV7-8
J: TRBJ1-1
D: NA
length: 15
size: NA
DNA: TGTGCCAGCAGCTTAGGCGGGGGGCAGGACACTGAAGCTTTCTTT
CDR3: CASSLGGGQDTEAFF

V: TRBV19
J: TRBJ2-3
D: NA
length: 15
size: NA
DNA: TGTGCCAGTAGTATTAGCGAAACCCCCAGAGATACGCAGTATTTT
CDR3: CASSISETPRDTQYF

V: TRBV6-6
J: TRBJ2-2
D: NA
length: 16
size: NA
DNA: TGTGCCAGCAGTTATGGGGGGGCTCGTAACACCGGGGAGCTGTTTTTT
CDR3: CASSYGGARNTGELFF